The 22 T cell receptor beta chains below all came from one sample that was sequenced in a study of OX40 agonist ivuxolimab in advanced cancers. The table came from immunoSEQ multiplex PCR; TCRdb's copy has only in-frame clones and leaves some out. The sample contains some 50,000 clones, around 86% of which appear only once. The sequencing used CD4+ or CD8+ T cells sorted from blood, collected in a trial of the OX40 agonist ivuxolimab. The receptors originated from an adult with an advanced solid tumor such as melanoma, head and neck, liver or kidney cancer.

V usage is TRBV6-5 and J usage is TRBJ2-2; unclear D gene. Germline values: CDR1 MNHEY, CDR2 SVGAGI. The CDR3 is made up of 14 amino acids. The germline V and J ends were trimmed by 3 bases and 7 bases, with 12 bases remaining between them. The CDR3 region has the DNA TGTGCCAGCAGTTATCAGTCGGTTTACGGGGAGCTGTTTTTT. Its translation is CASSYQSVYGELFF.

This clone was seen a handful of times. This chain connects TRBV6-5 to TRBJ2-2, with D maybe TRBD1 (6 bases). V was shortened by 4 bases and J by 3 bases, with 12 bases between the two germline ends. This CDR3 contains 15 residues. Germline lookup yields CDR1 MNHEY and CDR2 SVGAGI. The CDR3 protein is CASSSSTGHTGELFF. The CDR3 DNA reads as TGTGCCAGCAGTTCGAGTACAGGGCACACCGGGGAGCTGTTTTTT.

The chain links TRBV5-6 to TRBJ2-1; D might be TRBD2 (5 bases). V was trimmed by 0 bases and J by 5 bases, leaving 15 bases between them. This CDR3 region has 16 residues. CDR1 and CDR2 from the germline V gene are SGHDT and YYEEEE. The CDR3 is CASSLERGWIDNEQFF. CDR3 nucleotide sequence: TGTGCCAGCAGCTTGGAACGGGGTTGGATTGACAATGAGCAGTTCTTC.

This clone was recorded a few times. This same CDR3 is encoded by further DNA sequences in the sample. Here the CDR3 reads CASSLGYNEQFF. CDR3 in DNA: TGTGCCAGCAGCTTAGGTTACAATGAGCAGTTCTTC. The chain combines TRBV7-9 with TRBJ2-1; D unclear. Germline loops: CDR1 SEHNR, CDR2 FQNEAQ (reference sequence). V gave up 1 base and J gave up 4 bases, with 2 bases separating them. The CDR3 has 12 amino acids.

The J gene is TRBJ2-1, the V gene TRBV6-5; a possible D gene is TRBD1 (5 bases). V was cut by 0 bases and J by 2 bases, with 11 bases left in between. The CDR3 covers 16 residues. Germline values: CDR1 MNHEY, CDR2 SVGAGI. The CDR3 protein is CASSYSSPGPYNEQFF. The CDR3 DNA reads as TGTGCCAGCAGTTACTCATCCCCAGGGCCCTACAATGAGCAGTTCTTC.

The gene calls are TRBV7-8 and TRBJ2-1, with a tentative D call TRBD2 (6 bases). The CDR3 covers 15 residues. The germline V gene has CDR1 SGHVS and CDR2 FQNEAQ. Trimming stripped 1 base from V and 3 bases from J, with 10 bases between. The CDR3 protein is CASSLGPSDYNEQFF. CDR3 in DNA: TGTGCCAGCAGCTTAGGGCCTAGCGACTACAATGAGCAGTTCTTC.

The chain combines TRBV7-2 with TRBJ2-1, with 9 bases that match TRBD2. Germline trimming cut 1 base from V and 4 bases from J; bases unmatched to any gene: 5. Germline V lookup: CDR1 SGHTA, CDR2 FQGNSA. The CDR3 covers 16 residues. The CDR3 loop reads CASSLDLAGYYNEQFF. CDR3 DNA sequence: TGTGCCAGCAGCTTAGACCTAGCGGGATATTACAATGAGCAGTTCTTC.

The chain carries TRBV4-2 and TRBJ2-5; possibly TRBD1 for D (5 bases). With 0 bases removed from V and 4 bases from J, the gap between germline ends came to 15 bases. Per the germline V gene, CDR1 is LGHNA and CDR2 is YNFKEQ. This CDR3 contains 16 residues. This CDR3 is CASSQERGTTGETQYF. CDR3 nucleotides: TGTGCCAGCAGCCAAGAAAGGGGAACAACAGGAGAGACCCAGTACTTC.

This sequence joins TRBV28 and TRBJ1-5; 9 bases map to TRBD1. Germline loops: CDR1 MDHEN, CDR2 SYDVKM. This CDR3 comprises 15 residues. Germline trimming cut 7 bases from V and 2 bases from J; bases unmatched to any gene: 6. CDR3 loop: CASIATGGGNQPQHF. The DNA for the CDR3 is TGTGCCAGCATCGCGACAGGGGGGGGCAATCAGCCCCAGCATTTT.

This clone appeared once. The CDR3 region is CASSRGPETDTQYF. Written as DNA, the CDR3 is TGTGCCAGCAGTAGGGGGCCAGAAACAGATACGCAGTATTTT. The chain couples TRBV28 to TRBJ2-3, with 7 bases lining up with TRBD1. Germline trimming cut 5 bases from V and 3 bases from J; bases unmatched to any gene: 5. The germline V gene encodes CDR1 MDHEN and CDR2 SYDVKM. The CDR3 loop spans 14 amino acids.

This chain uses TRBV19 with TRBJ2-3, with TRBD2 as a possible D gene (5 bases). This CDR3 region has 14 residues. Trimming cost V 10 bases and J 4 bases, with 18 bases left between them. The V gene's germline CDR1 is LNHDA and CDR2 SQIVND (reference sequence). The CDR3 loop reads CATLPPGVADTQYF. In nucleotides, the CDR3 is TGTGCCACCCTTCCGCCCGGGGTGGCAGATACGCAGTATTTT.

The chain is built from TRBV11-2 and TRBJ2-3; no firm D call. Germline V gene lookup returns CDR1 SGHAT and CDR2 FQNNGV. Trimming took 6 bases from V and 1 from J, leaving 11 bases between them. This CDR3 region has 14 residues. CDR3 in DNA: TGTGCCAGCAGGGAAACCGGAGGCACAGATACGCAGTATTTT. Translated: CASRETGGTDTQYF.

The chain uses TRBV28 and TRBJ1-1; 7 bases align to TRBD1. There are 13 residues in the CDR3. Looked up from germline, CDR1 is MDHEN and CDR2 is SYDVKM. The V gene end was trimmed by 8 bases and the J gene end by 0 bases; junction bases not matched to a gene: 3. The CDR3 protein is CASRGQVNTEAFF. CDR3 DNA sequence: TGTGCCAGCCGCGGACAGGTGAACACTGAAGCTTTCTTT.

The chain couples TRBV9 to TRBJ2-7, with D uncertain. This CDR3 has 14 residues. Germline loops: CDR1 SGDLS, CDR2 YYNGEE. V dropped 0 bases and J dropped 0 bases, with 7 bases sitting between them. CDR3 in DNA: TGTGCCAGCAGCGTAGGAGTGAGCTCCTACGAGCAGTACTTC. Amino acids: CASSVGVSSYEQYF.

This clone was seen once. The V and J genes are TRBV2 and TRBJ1-1; TRBD1 matches at 10 bases. The CDR3 is made up of 16 amino acids. In germline, CDR1 is SNHLY, CDR2 FYNNEI. CDR3 sequence reads: CAITGTGVEMNTEAFF. In DNA form, the CDR3 reads TGTGCTATCACCGGGACAGGGGTTGAGATGAACACTGAAGCTTTCTTT. Drawing the rest from reference TRBV2 and TRBJ1-1, the complete variable domain is EPEVTQTPSHQVTQMGQEVILRCVPISNHLYFYWYRQILGQKVEFLVSFYNNEISEKSEIFDDQFSVERPDGSNFTLKIRSTKLEDSAMYFCAITGTGVEMNTEAFFGQGTRLTVV.

V and J are TRBV6-5 and TRBJ2-7; D uncertain. From germline, CDR1 is MNHEY and CDR2 SVGAGI. This CDR3 spans 13 amino acids. The V gene lost 0 bases and the J gene lost 3 bases, with 6 bases spanning the gap. This chain's CDR3 is CASSYSRNYEQYF. CDR3 sequence (DNA): TGTGCCAGCAGTTACTCGCGGAACTACGAGCAGTACTTC.

The gene calls are TRBV5-4 and TRBJ2-7; a weak D match, TRBD1 (6 bases). Trimming took off 0 bases at V and 2 bases at J, with 9 bases between the two ends. This CDR3 comprises 14 residues. Germline loops: CDR1 SGHNT, CDR2 YYREEE (reference sequence). CDR3: CASSLGEGAYEQYF. The CDR3 nucleotides are TGTGCCAGCAGCTTGGGAGAGGGGGCCTACGAGCAGTACTTC.

The chain has TRBV4-1 and TRBJ2-7; a possible D gene is TRBD1 (6 bases). Trimming removed 0 bases from V and 6 bases from J, with 24 bases in between. CDR3 length: 18 amino acids. In germline, CDR1 is MGHRA, CDR2 YSYEKL. CDR3 sequence: CASSQDPQQGATHCEQYV. The CDR3 DNA reads TGCGCCAGCAGCCAAGACCCTCAACAGGGAGCAACTCACTGCGAGCAGTACGTC.

About this clone itself: Distinct nucleotide sequences in the sample also encode this CDR3. This rearrangement joins TRBV7-9 to TRBJ1-2, with 10 bases matching TRBD1. V shed 0 bases, J shed 5 bases, and the junction held 3 bases outside the gene matches. Looked up from germline, CDR1 is SEHNR and CDR2 is FQNEAQ (reference sequence). This CDR3 has 15 amino acids. The CDR3 region has the DNA TGTGCCAGCAGCTTAGCGGGACAGGGGAGTTATGGCTACACCTTC. Its translation: CASSLAGQGSYGYTF.

This clone was recorded a few times. The rearrangement joins TRBV4-3 to TRBJ2-1; 12 bases fit TRBD2. Germline V gene sequence: CDR1 LGHNA, CDR2 YSLEER. The CDR3 covers 18 residues. Unmatched junction bases numbered 3, after V lost 0 bases and J lost 0 bases. CDR3: CASSQEGLAGSSYNEQFF. The CDR3 DNA sequence: TGCGCCAGCAGCCAAGAAGGACTAGCGGGGAGCTCCTACAATGAGCAGTTCTTC.

Remarks on this clone: One end of the junction does not line up with germline, which may come from a read error. At the DNA level, this CDR3 is encoded by other sequences in the same sample as well. V and J are TRBV27 and TRBJ1-2; D perhaps matches TRBD1 (5 bases). Germline CDR1 and CDR2: MNHEY and SMNVEV (reference sequence). This CDR3 has 15 residues. CDR3 loop: CASSFDSAGYYGYTF. In DNA form, the CDR3 reads TGCGCCAGCAGTTTCGACAGCGCGGGCTACTATGGCTACACCTTC.

The chain couples TRBV4-3 to TRBJ1-1, with D unclear. The V end lost 6 bases, the J end lost 0 bases, and 17 bases lay between the germline ends. The CDR3 totals 16 residues. Germline V gene lookup returns CDR1 LGHNA and CDR2 YSLEER. DNA for the CDR3: TGCGCCAGCAGTCCCACGGAAAACTTCCTGAACACTGAAGCTTTCTTT. Translation gives CASSPTENFLNTEAFF.